This T cell receptor beta chain was recovered during a study of metastatic and nonmetastatic thyroid tumors. About the study: Both malignant and benign thyroid patients supplied peripheral blood and tumor or nodule tissue samples, across which the repertoires of these patients were then compared.

Study processing details: Construction of a distant-metastasis classifier for papillary thyroid cancer relied on CDR3 differences across clinicopathological groups. Using MiXCR, TCRdb re-called clones from the PCR reads. In this record, the V and J calls reflect TCRdb's handling and not the investigators' own analysis. The data hold over 40,000 clones, with around 25% observed a single time. Study findings and constraints: A significant increase in TCR beta diversity was reportedly seen in malignant thyroid tumors relative to benign nodules, in blood and tumor.

A few counts support this clone. What it recognizes is unknown. Trimming shortened V by 6 bases and J by 3 bases, and 11 bases separated the two germline ends. Germline V lookup: CDR1 SNHLY, CDR2 FYNNEI. CDR3 length equals 14 residues. No treatment had been given to any patient before thyroid surgery. The rearrangement links TRBV2 to TRBJ1-4; tentatively, D is TRBD1 (5 bases). The source of this sequence is a male donor with papillary thyroid cancer or a benign thyroid nodule (not recorded which). Some clones in this sample may be carry-over from other donors' samples. The sample consisted of blood. This CDR3 is CASSPGPANEKLFF. In DNA, the CDR3 is TGTGCCAGCAGCCCAGGGCCAGCTAATGAAAAACTGTTTTTT.